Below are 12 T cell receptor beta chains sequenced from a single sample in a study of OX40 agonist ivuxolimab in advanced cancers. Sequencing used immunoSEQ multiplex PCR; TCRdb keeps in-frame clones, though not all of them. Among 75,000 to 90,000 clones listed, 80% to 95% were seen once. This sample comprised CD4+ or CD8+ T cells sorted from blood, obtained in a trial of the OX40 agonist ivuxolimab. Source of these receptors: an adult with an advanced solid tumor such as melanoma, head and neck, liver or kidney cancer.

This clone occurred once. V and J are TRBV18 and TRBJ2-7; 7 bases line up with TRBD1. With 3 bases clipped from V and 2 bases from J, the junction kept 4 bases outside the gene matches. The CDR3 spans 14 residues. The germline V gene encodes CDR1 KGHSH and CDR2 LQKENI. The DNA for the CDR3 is TGTGCCAGCTCACCCAACGGACAGGCCTACGAGCAGTACTTC. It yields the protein CASSPNGQAYEQYF. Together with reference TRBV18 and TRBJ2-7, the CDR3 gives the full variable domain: NAGVMQNPRHLVRRRGQEARLRCSPMKGHSHVYWYRQLPEEGLKFMVYLQKENIIDESGMPKERFSAEFPKEGPSILRIQQVVRGDSAAYFCASSPNGQAYEQYFGPGTRLTVT.

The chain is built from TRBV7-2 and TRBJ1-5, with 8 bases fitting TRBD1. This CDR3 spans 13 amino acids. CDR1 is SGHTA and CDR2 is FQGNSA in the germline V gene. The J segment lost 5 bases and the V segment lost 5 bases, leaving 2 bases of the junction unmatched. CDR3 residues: CASSRTGYQPQHF. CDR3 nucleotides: TGTGCCAGCAGCCGGACAGGGTATCAGCCCCAGCATTTT.

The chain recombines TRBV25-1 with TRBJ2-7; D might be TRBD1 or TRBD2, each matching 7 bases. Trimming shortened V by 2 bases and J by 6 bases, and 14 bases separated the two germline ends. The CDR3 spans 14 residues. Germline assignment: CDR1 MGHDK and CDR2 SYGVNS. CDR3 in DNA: TGTGCCAGCAGTGAAGGGGGCAGGGGGGGCGAGCAGTACTTC. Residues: CASSEGGRGGEQYF.

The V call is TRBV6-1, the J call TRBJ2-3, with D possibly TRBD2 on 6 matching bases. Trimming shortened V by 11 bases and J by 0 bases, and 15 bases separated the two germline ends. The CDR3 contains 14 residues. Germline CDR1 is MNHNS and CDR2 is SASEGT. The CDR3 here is CAGGDDYSTDTQYF. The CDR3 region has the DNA TGTGCCGGAGGGGACGACTACAGCACAGATACGCAGTATTTT.

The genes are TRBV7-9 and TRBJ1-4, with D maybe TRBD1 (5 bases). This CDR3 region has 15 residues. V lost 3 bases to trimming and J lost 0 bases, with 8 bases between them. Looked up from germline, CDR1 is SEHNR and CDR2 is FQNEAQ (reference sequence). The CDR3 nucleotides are TGTGCCAGCAGCTTGGGACTGACAACTAATGAAAAACTGTTTTTT. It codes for CASSLGLTTNEKLFF.

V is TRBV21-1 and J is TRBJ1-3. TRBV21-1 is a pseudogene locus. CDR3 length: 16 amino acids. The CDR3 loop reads CASSKVGREDGNTIYF. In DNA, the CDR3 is TGTGCCAGCAGCAAAGTAGGGAGGGAAGACGGAAACACCATATATTTT.

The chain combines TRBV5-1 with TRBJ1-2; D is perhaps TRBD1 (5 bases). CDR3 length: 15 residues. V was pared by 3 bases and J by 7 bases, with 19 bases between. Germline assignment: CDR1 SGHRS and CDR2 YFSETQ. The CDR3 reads CASSSGVGGYGGYTF. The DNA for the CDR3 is TGCGCCAGCAGCTCTGGGGTCGGGGGTTATGGTGGCTACACCTTC.

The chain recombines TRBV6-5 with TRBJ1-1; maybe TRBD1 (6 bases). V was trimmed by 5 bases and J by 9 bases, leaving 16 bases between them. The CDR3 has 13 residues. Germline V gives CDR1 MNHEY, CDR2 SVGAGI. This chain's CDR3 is CASSESGQRQAFF. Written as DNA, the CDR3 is TGTGCCAGCAGTGAATCGGGACAAAGGCAAGCTTTCTTT.

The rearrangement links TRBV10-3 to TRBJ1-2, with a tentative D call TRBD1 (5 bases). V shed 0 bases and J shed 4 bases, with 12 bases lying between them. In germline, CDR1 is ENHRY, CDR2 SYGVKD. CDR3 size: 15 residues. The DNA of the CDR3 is TGTGCCATCAGTGAGTCGGGCAGGGATAGCTATGGCTACACCTTC. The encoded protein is CAISESGRDSYGYTF.

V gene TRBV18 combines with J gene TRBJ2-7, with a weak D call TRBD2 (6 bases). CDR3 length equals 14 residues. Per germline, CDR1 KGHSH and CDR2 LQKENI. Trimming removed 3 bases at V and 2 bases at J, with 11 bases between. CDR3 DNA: TGTGCCAGCTCACCTGGAGGGATGGCCTACGAGCAGTACTTC. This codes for CASSPGGMAYEQYF.

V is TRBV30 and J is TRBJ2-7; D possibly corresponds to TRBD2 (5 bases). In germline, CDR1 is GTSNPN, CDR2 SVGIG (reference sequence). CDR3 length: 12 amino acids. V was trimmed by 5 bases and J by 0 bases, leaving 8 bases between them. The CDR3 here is CAWGRASYEQYF. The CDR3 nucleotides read TGTGCCTGGGGGCGGGCCTCCTACGAGCAGTACTTC.

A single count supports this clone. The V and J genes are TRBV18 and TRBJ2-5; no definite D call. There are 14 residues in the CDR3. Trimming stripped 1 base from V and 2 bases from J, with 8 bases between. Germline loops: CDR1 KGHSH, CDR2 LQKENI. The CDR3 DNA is TGTGCCAGCTCACCACTTGTGGGGCAAGAGACCCAGTACTTC. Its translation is CASSPLVGQETQYF.